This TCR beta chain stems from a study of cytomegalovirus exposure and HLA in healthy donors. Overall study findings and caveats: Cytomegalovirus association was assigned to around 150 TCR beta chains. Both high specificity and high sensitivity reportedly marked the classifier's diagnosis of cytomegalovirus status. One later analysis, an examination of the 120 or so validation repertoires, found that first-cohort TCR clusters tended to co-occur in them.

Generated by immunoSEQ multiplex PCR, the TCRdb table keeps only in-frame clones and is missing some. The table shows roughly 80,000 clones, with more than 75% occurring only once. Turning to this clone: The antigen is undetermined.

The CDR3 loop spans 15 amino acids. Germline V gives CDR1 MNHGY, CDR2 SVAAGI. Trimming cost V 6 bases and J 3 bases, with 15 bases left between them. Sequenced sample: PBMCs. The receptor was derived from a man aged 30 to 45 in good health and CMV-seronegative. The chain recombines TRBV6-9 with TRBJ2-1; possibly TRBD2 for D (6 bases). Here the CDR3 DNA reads TGTGCCAGCAGCGACACGGGGGATCGCTACAATGAGCAGTTCTTC. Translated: CASSDTGDRYNEQFF.